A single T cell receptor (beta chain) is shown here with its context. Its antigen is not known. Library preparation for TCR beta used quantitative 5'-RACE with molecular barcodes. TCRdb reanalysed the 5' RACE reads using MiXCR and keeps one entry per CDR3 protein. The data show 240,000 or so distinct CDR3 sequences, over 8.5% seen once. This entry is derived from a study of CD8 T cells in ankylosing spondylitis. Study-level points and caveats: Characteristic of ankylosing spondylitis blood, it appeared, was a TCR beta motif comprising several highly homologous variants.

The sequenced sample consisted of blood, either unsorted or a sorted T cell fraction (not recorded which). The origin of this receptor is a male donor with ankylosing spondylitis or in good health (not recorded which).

DNA of the CDR3: TGTGCCAGCAGTGGACCTGCGCAGTATTTT. It translates to CASSGPAQYF. This chain uses TRBV12-3 or TRBV12-4 with TRBJ2-3; D not certain. V was trimmed by 5 bases and J by 10 bases, leaving 7 bases between them. This CDR3 spans 10 amino acids.